This is a list of T cell receptor beta chains from one sample in a study of cytomegalovirus exposure and HLA in healthy donors. Generated by immunoSEQ multiplex PCR, the TCRdb table keeps only in-frame clones and is missing some. The sample shows about 120,000 clones, approximately 80% of them seen only once. The specimen was PBMCs. All receptors come from a male donor in good health and CMV-seronegative. Both conserved end residues are trimmed from each CDR3. Each record gives: V gene, J gene, CDR3 protein.

TRBV30	TRBJ1-6	AWSNFGGSPLH
TRBV5-1	TRBJ1-1	ASSSPRQGKNTEAF
TRBV28	TRBJ2-5	ASSSGTGLPETQY
TRBV2	TRBJ1-1	ASNLVYEGTNTEAF
TRBV9	TRBJ2-7	ASSIQAHSYEQY
TRBV20-1	TRBJ1-2	SASAGGYT
TRBV6-1	TRBJ2-7	ASSRDRTYEQY
TRBV5-1	TRBJ2-2	ASSQLGTTNTGELF
TRBV9	TRBJ2-7	ASSVLGQGWVDEQY
TRBV7-9	TRBJ2-3	ASSLGLDGTDTQY
TRBV12-5	TRBJ2-3	ASGVSLLAGGASDTQY
TRBV25-1	TRBJ1-2	ASSEDRTGTAYGYT
TRBV6-1	TRBJ1-5	ASSPTRDQPQH
TRBV15	TRBJ2-5	ATSRDRLGGGETQY